This T cell receptor (beta chain) was found in a study of OX40 agonist ivuxolimab in advanced cancers. Assay: immunoSEQ multiplex PCR; the TCRdb copy retains only in-frame clones and omits some. The data show around 67,000 clones, 84% seen once. General study results and limits: CD4+ and CD8+ blood T cells expanded clonally by week 6 at 0.1 to 3.0 mg/kg. On average, CD8+ T cells showed a greater number of expanded clones than CD4+.

Worth noting for this clone: As yet, its antigen is unknown.

The CDR3 is 17 residues long. The V gene lost 3 bases and the J gene lost 3 bases, with 20 bases spanning the gap. Germline CDR1 reads SGDLS; CDR2 reads YYNGEE. The sample consisted of CD4+ or CD8+ T cells sorted from blood, taken in a trial of the OX40 agonist ivuxolimab. The sequence came from an adult with an advanced solid tumor such as melanoma, head and neck, liver or kidney cancer. This chain uses TRBV9 with TRBJ2-3; D is perhaps TRBD1 or TRBD2 (5 bases each). CDR3 in amino acids: CASSGGRVARGTDTQYF. In nucleotides, the CDR3 is TGTGCCAGCAGCGGCGGCCGGGTGGCGAGGGGTACAGATACGCAGTATTTT.